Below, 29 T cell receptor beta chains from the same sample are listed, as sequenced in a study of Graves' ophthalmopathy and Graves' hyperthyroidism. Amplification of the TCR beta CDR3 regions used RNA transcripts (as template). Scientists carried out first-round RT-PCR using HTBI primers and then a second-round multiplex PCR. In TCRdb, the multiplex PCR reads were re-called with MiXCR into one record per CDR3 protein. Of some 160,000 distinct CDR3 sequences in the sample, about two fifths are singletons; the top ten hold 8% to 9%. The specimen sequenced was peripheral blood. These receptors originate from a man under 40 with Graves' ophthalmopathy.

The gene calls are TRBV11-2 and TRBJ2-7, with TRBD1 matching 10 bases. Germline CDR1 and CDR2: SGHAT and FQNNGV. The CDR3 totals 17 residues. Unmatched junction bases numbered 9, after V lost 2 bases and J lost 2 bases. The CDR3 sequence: CASSLIPGQGVTYEQYF. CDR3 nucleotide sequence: TGTGCCAGCAGCTTAATCCCCGGACAGGGGGTTACCTACGAGCAGTACTTC.

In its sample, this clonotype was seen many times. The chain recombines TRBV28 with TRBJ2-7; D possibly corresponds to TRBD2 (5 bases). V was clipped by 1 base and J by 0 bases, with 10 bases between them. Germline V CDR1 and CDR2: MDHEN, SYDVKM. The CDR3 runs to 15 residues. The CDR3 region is CASSLFSAGSYEQYF. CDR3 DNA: TGTGCCAGCAGTTTATTTAGCGCTGGCTCCTACGAGCAGTACTTC.

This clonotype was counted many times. CDR3 loop: CASSPGQILAKNIQYF. In nucleotides, the CDR3 is TGTGCCAGCAGCCCGGGACAGATCCTAGCCAAAAACATTCAGTACTTC. V is TRBV12-3 or TRBV12-4 and J is TRBJ2-4, with 7 bases fitting TRBD1. This CDR3 region has 16 residues. Trimming took 6 bases from V and 0 from J; bases not matched to a gene: 8.

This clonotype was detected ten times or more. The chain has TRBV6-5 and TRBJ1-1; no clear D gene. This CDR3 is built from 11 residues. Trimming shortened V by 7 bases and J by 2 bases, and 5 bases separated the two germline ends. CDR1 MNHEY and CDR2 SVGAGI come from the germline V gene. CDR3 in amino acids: CASIINTEAFF. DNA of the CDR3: TGTGCCAGCATAATAAACACTGAAGCTTTCTTT.

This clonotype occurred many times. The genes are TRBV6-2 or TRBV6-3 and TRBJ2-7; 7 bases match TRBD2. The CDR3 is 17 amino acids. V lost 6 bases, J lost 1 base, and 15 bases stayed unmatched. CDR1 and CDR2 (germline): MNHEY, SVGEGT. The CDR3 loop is CASRRSRRLAGSYEQYF. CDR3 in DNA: TGTGCCAGCAGGCGATCCCGGCGACTAGCCGGATCCTACGAGCAGTACTTC.

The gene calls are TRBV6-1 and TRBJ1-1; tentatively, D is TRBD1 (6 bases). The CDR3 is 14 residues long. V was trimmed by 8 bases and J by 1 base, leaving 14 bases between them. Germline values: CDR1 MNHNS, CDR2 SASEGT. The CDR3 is CASRSWTENTEAFF. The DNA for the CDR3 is TGTGCCAGCCGTAGCTGGACAGAGAACACTGAAGCTTTCTTT.

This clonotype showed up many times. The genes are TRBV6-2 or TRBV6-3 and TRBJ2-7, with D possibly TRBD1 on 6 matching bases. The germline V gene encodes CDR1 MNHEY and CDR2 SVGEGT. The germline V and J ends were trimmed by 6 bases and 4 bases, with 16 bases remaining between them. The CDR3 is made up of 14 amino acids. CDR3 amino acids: CASRMDSPGYEQYF. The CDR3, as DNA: TGTGCCAGCAGGATGGACAGCCCGGGGTACGAGCAGTACTTC.

CDR3 DNA: TGTGCCAGCAGTGAACCCCAGGGGCTGAACACTGAAGCTTTCTTT. It encodes CASSEPQGLNTEAFF. The V call is TRBV6-1, the J call TRBJ1-1, with D perhaps matching TRBD1 (6 bases). Germline CDR1 is MNHNS and CDR2 is SASEGT. The CDR3 runs to 15 residues. Deletions cut 2 bases from V and 0 bases from J, with 10 bases between.

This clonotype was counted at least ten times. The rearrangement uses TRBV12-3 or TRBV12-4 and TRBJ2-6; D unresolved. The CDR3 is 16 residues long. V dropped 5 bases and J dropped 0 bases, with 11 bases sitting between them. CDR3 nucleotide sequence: TGTGCCAGCAGTCTTAACCGCCTCTCTGGGGCCAACGTCCTGACTTTC. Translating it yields CASSLNRLSGANVLTF.

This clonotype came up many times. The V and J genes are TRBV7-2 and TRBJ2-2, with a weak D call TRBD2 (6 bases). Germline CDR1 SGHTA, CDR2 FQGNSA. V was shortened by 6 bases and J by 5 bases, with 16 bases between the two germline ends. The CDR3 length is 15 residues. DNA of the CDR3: TGTGCCAGCAGGTGGACGGATGGAGGGACCGGGGAGCTGTTTTTT. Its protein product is CASRWTDGGTGELFF.

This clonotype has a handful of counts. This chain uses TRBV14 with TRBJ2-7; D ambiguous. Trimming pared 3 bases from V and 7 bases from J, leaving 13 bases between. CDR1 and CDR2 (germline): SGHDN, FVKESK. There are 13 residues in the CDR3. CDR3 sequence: CASSHWQKREQYF. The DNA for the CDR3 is TGTGCCAGCAGCCACTGGCAGAAACGGGAGCAGTACTTC.

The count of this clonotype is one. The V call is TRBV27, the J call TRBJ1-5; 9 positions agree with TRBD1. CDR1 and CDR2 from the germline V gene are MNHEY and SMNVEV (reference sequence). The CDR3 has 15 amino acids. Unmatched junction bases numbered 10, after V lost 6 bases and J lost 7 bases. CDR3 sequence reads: CASSPGQGSWQPQHF. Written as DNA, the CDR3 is TGTGCCAGCAGCCCGGGACAGGGCAGTTGGCAGCCCCAGCATTTT.

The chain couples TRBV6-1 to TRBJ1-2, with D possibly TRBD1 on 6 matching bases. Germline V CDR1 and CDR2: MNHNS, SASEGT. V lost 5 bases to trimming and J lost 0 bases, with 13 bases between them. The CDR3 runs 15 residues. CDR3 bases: TGTGCCAGCAGTACCACAGGGTCGGCTAACTATGGCTACACCTTC. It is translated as CASSTTGSANYGYTF.

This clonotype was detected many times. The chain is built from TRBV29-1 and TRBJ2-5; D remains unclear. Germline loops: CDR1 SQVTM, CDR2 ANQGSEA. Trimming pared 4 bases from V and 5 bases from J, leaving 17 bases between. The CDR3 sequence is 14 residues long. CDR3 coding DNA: TGCAGCGTTGTTCTATCTGTAGCCGGCGAGACCCAGTACTTC. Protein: CSVVLSVAGETQYF.

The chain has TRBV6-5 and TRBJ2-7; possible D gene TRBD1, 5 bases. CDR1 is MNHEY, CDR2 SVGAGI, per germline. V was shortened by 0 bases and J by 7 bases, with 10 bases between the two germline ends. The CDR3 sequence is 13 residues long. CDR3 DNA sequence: TGTGCCAGCAGTTACTCAGGGGCTCAAGAGCAGTACTTC. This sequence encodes CASSYSGAQEQYF.

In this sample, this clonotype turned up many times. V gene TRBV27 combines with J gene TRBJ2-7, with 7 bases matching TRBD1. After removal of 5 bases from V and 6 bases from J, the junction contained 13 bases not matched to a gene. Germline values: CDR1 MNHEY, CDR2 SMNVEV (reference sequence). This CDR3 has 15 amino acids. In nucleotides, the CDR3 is TGTGCCAGCAGTCCCCGTGGGACAGACTCTTCCGAGCAGTACTTC. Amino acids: CASSPRGTDSSEQYF.

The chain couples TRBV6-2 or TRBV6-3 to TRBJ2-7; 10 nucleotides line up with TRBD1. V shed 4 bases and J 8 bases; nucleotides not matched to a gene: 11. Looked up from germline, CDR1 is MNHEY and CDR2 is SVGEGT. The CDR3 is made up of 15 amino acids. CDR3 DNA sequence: TGTGCCAGCAGTTCATCCGGGACAGGGGTTAGAAAGCAGTACTTC. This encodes CASSSSGTGVRKQYF.

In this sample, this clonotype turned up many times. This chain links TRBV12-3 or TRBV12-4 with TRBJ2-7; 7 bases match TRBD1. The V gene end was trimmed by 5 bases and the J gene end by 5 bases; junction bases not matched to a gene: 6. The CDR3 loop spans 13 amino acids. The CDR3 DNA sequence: TGTGCCAGCAGTCCGGACAGGCGAGACGAGCAGTACTTC. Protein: CASSPDRRDEQYF.

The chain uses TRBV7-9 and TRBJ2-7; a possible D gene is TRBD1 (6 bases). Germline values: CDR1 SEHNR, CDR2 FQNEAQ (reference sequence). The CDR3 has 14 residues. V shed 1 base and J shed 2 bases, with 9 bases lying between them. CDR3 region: CASSLGRGTYEQYF. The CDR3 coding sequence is TGTGCCAGCAGCTTAGGCAGGGGAACCTACGAGCAGTACTTC.

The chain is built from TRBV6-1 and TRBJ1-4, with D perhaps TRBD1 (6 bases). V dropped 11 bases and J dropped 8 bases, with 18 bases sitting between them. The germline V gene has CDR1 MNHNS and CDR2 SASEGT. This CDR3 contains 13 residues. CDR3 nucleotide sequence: TGTGCCGTAACTAACAGGGTTGAGGAAAAACTGTTTTTT. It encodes CAVTNRVEEKLFF.

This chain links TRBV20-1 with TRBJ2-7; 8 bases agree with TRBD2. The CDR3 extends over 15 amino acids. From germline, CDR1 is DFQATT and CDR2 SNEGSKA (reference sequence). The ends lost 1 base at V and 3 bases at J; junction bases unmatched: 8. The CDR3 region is CSARGLAGDNYEQYF. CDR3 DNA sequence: TGCAGTGCTAGAGGTCTAGCGGGTGACAACTACGAGCAGTACTTC.

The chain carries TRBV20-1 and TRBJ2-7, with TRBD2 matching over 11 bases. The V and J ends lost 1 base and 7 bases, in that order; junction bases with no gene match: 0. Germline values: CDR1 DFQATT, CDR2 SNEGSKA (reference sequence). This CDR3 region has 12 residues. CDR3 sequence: CSARGLAGEQYF. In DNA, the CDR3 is TGCAGTGCTAGAGGACTAGCGGGAGAGCAGTACTTC.

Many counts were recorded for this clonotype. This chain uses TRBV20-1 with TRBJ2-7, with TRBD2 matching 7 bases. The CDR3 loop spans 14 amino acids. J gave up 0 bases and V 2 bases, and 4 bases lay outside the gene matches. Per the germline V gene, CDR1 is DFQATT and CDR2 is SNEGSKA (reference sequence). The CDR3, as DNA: TGCAGTGCTAGAACGCGGGAGAACTCCTACGAGCAGTACTTC. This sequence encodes CSARTRENSYEQYF.

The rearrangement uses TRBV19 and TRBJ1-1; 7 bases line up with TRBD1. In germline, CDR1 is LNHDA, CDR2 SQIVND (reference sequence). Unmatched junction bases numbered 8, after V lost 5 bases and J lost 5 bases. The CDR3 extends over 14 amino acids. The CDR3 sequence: CASSGGQARTEAFF. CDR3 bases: TGTGCCAGTAGTGGTGGACAGGCCCGAACTGAAGCTTTCTTT.

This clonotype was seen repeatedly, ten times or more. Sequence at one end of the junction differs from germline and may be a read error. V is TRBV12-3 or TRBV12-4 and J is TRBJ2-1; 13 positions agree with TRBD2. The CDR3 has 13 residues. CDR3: CASSTPLLAGGSF. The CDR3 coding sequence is TGTGCCAGCAGTACCCCCTTACTAGCGGGAGGGTCCTTC.

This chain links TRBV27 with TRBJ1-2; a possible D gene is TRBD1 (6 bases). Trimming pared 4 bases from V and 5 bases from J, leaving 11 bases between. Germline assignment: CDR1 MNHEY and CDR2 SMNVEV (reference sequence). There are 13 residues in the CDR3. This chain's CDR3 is CASSSPDSYGYTF. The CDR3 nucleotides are TGTGCCAGCAGTTCCCCGGACAGTTATGGCTACACCTTC.

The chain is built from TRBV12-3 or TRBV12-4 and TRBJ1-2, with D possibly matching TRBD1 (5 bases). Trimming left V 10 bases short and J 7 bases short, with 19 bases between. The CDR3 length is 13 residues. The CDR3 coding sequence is TGTGCCACCGCGCCAGGGAGGGCAGCTGGCTACACCTTC. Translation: CATAPGRAAGYTF.

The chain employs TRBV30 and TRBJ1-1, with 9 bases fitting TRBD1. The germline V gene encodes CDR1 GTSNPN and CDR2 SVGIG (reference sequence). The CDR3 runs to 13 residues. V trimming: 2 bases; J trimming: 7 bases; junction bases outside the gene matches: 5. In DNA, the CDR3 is TGTGCCTGGAGTCCCGGGACAGGGATTGAAGCTTTCTTT. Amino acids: CAWSPGTGIEAFF.

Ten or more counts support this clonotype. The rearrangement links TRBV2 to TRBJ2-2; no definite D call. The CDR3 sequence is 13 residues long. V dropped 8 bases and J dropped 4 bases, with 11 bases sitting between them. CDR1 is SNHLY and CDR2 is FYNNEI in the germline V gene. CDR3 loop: CASDLRPTGELFF. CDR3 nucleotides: TGTGCCAGCGACCTGAGACCCACCGGGGAGCTGTTTTTT.